The 21 T cell receptor beta chains presented below share a single source sample, sequenced in a study of blood T cell repertoires in COVID-19. Some clones are missing from TCRdb's copy, which holds only in-frame ones; the method was immunoSEQ multiplex PCR. The sample lists fewer than 250,000 clones, 75% to 85% occurring once. The sample comprised PBMCs or T cells enriched from blood (not recorded which). These receptors originate from a woman in her forties with acute COVID-19.

This clone was picked up a small number of times. This chain connects TRBV28 to TRBJ1-2, with 7 bases fitting TRBD1. V shed 5 bases and J 3 bases; nucleotides not matched to a gene: 9. The V gene's germline CDR1 is MDHEN and CDR2 SYDVKM. The CDR3 runs to 15 residues. CDR3 nucleotide sequence: TGTGCCAGCAGTCCACACCAAGACAGGGACTATGGCTACACCTTC. It is translated as CASSPHQDRDYGYTF.

The chain has TRBV6-5 and TRBJ1-2; 8 nucleotides match TRBD1. Germline CDR1 and CDR2: MNHEY and SVGAGI. V was clipped by 5 bases and J by 3 bases; unmatched bases: 8. This CDR3 region has 15 residues. In DNA form, the CDR3 reads TGTGCCAGCAGTCCCGGACAGGGAGGGTACTATGGCTACACCTTC. It translates to CASSPGQGGYYGYTF.

The rearrangement uses TRBV19 and TRBJ2-2; a possible D gene is TRBD1 (5 bases). The V end lost 4 bases, the J end lost 3 bases, and 12 bases lay between the germline ends. The V gene's germline CDR1 is LNHDA and CDR2 SQIVND (reference sequence). The CDR3 is 15 residues long. CDR3 DNA sequence: TGTGCCAGTAGTACGTTGGGGCTGGACACCGGGGAGCTGTTTTTT. This encodes CASSTLGLDTGELFF.

V and J are TRBV6-5 and TRBJ1-1, with TRBD1 identical over 7 bases. V lost 6 bases and J lost 4; bases outside the gene matches: 8. The germline CDR1 and CDR2 sequences are MNHEY and SVGAGI. This CDR3 has 14 amino acids. CDR3 in amino acids: CASRKGQGGTEAFF. In DNA form, the CDR3 reads TGTGCCAGCAGGAAAGGGCAGGGGGGCACTGAAGCTTTCTTT.

The J gene is TRBJ2-1, the V gene TRBV7-9; 10 nucleotides line up with TRBD2. CDR3 size: 17 residues. Germline trimming cut 1 base from V and 7 bases from J; bases unmatched to any gene: 10. The germline V gene has CDR1 SEHNR and CDR2 FQNEAQ (reference sequence). The CDR3 DNA sequence: TGTGCCAGCAGCTTAGGATTGCGTCTAGCGGGGGATAATGAGCAGTTCTTC. The encoded protein is CASSLGLRLAGDNEQFF.

The chain is built from TRBV9 and TRBJ1-3, with TRBD1 identical over 11 bases. Trimming cost V 0 bases and J 2 bases; bases outside gene matches: 1. The germline gives CDR1 SGDLS, CDR2 YYNGEE. CDR3 length: 16 amino acids. The CDR3 region has the DNA TGTGCCAGCAGCGTAGGGGGACAGGGGGCTGGAAACACCATATATTTT. Its translation: CASSVGGQGAGNTIYF.

The V call is TRBV29-1, the J call TRBJ1-1; D remains ambiguous. Germline CDR1 reads SQVTM; CDR2 reads ANQGSEA. This CDR3 is 16 amino acids long. Trimming pared 3 bases from V and 4 bases from J, leaving 21 bases between. DNA for the CDR3: TGCAGCGTTGATAGGAGGTCGAGCGGGTCAGTCACTGAAGCTTTCTTT. Translation: CSVDRRSSGSVTEAFF.

The rearrangement links TRBV19 to TRBJ1-2; a weak D match, TRBD1 (6 bases). This CDR3 spans 13 amino acids. Germline V CDR1 and CDR2: LNHDA, SQIVND (reference sequence). V was clipped by 7 bases and J by 5 bases, with 14 bases between them. The CDR3 sequence: CASTGARGYGYTF. The CDR3 coding sequence is TGTGCCAGTACCGGGGCCAGGGGTTATGGCTACACCTTC.

The chain links TRBV27 to TRBJ2-1; D may be TRBD2 (6 bases). CDR1 is MNHEY, CDR2 SMNVEV, per germline (reference sequence). V gave up 6 bases and J gave up 2 bases, with 17 bases separating them. The CDR3 loop spans 16 amino acids. The CDR3 nucleotides read TGTGCCAGCAGAAGGAGCGGGCTCCCCGCCTACAATGAGCAGTTCTTC. This encodes CASRRSGLPAYNEQFF.

In this sample, this clone turned up a few times. The chain joins TRBV11-2 to TRBJ1-1, with D perhaps matching TRBD1 (5 bases). From germline, CDR1 is SGHAT and CDR2 FQNNGV. Trimming shortened V by 4 bases and J by 1 base, and 13 bases separated the two germline ends. The CDR3 length is 15 residues. CDR3 coding DNA: TGTGCCAGCAGCTCCTTAACGGGGGGGAACACTGAAGCTTTCTTT. This encodes CASSSLTGGNTEAFF.

The chain employs TRBV2 and TRBJ2-6; no firm D call. The CDR3 spans 14 residues. Germline V gives CDR1 SNHLY, CDR2 FYNNEI. Trimming removed 2 bases at V and 1 base at J, with 3 bases between. The DNA for the CDR3 is TGTGCCAGCAGTGAACGGTCTGGGGCCAACGTCCTGACTTTC. This translates into CASSERSGANVLTF.

The chain carries TRBV3-1 (or the pseudogene TRBV3-2) and TRBJ1-4; the match to TRBD1 covers 10 bases. The germline CDR1 and CDR2 sequences are LGHDT and YNNKEL (reference sequence). V lost 0 bases to trimming and J lost 0 bases; unmatched junction nucleotides: 7. CDR3 length equals 19 residues. CDR3 sequence reads: CASSQDMDRGGPTNEKLFF. For the CDR3, the DNA is TGTGCCAGCAGCCAAGATATGGACAGGGGGGGGCCAACTAATGAAAAACTGTTTTTT.

This chain links TRBV5-8 with TRBJ1-2, with TRBD1 matching over 8 bases. This CDR3 spans 17 amino acids. Germline V gene sequence: CDR1 SGHTS, CDR2 YDEGEE. V lost 1 base, J lost 5 bases, and 13 bases stayed unmatched. The CDR3 is CASSLRTGRLRGYGYTF. The CDR3 region has the DNA TGTGCCAGCAGCTTGCGGACAGGGCGGCTGAGGGGATATGGCTACACCTTC.

The chain is built from TRBV18 and TRBJ2-1, with D perhaps matching TRBD2 (6 bases). V shed 6 bases and J shed 4 bases, with 13 bases lying between them. CDR3 length equals 14 residues. Germline-derived CDR1 and CDR2 are KGHSH and LQKENI. CDR3 protein: CASSLSGLYNEQFF. Here the CDR3 DNA reads TGTGCCAGCTCTCTTTCGGGACTGTACAATGAGCAGTTCTTC.

The sample holds one count of this clone. The V gene is TRBV2, the J gene TRBJ1-6; D might be TRBD1 (6 bases). With 7 bases removed from V and 9 bases from J, the gap between germline ends came to 13 bases. CDR3 length equals 13 residues. Per the germline V gene, CDR1 is SNHLY and CDR2 is FYNNEI. DNA of the CDR3: TGTGCCAGCAACCCAGGGGTAGTTTCACCCCTCCACTTT. This sequence encodes CASNPGVVSPLHF.

The chain carries TRBV19 and TRBJ2-6, with 10 bases fitting TRBD1. The V gene's germline CDR1 is LNHDA and CDR2 SQIVND (reference sequence). The J segment lost 2 bases and the V segment lost 4 bases, leaving 8 bases of the junction unmatched. The CDR3 has 18 amino acids. The CDR3 sequence: CASSTGTGVGAGANVLTF. The CDR3 DNA reads as TGTGCCAGTAGTACCGGGACAGGGGTGGGCGCTGGGGCCAACGTCCTGACTTTC.

The chain has TRBV4-2 and TRBJ1-4; TRBD1 is a possible D gene (6 bases). Germline V lookup: CDR1 LGHNA, CDR2 YNFKEQ. Trimming left V 4 bases short and J 7 bases short, with 22 bases between. CDR3 length: 17 residues. The CDR3 sequence is CASSPKSGQGIGEKLFF. The CDR3 DNA reads TGTGCCAGCAGCCCCAAGAGTGGGCAGGGGATAGGTGAAAAACTGTTTTTT.

The chain carries TRBV5-5 and TRBJ1-1; 7 bases agree with TRBD1. Trimming cost V 4 bases and J 3 bases; bases outside gene matches: 3. The CDR3 has 13 residues. Germline V gives CDR1 SGHKS, CDR2 YYEKEE (reference sequence). This CDR3 reads CASSLQGDTEAFF. CDR3 sequence (DNA): TGTGCCAGCAGCCTCCAGGGGGACACTGAAGCTTTCTTT.

The rearrangement uses TRBV18 and TRBJ1-5; D is unclear. Trimming stripped 0 bases from V and 9 bases from J, with 6 bases between. Per the germline V gene, CDR1 is KGHSH and CDR2 is LQKENI. The CDR3 has 12 amino acids. CDR3 region: CASSPPTGPQHF. The CDR3 region has the DNA TGTGCCAGCTCACCACCGACTGGGCCCCAGCATTTT.

The chain is built from TRBV4-3 and TRBJ2-1, with 8 nucleotides matching TRBD2. The germline CDR1 and CDR2 sequences are LGHNA and YSLEER. V lost 1 base, J lost 6 bases, and 5 bases stayed unmatched. The CDR3 runs to 15 residues. CDR3 loop: CASSQVAGPSNEQFF. CDR3 DNA sequence: TGCGCCAGCAGCCAAGTAGCGGGACCTTCCAATGAGCAGTTCTTC.

V gene TRBV9 combines with J gene TRBJ2-5; TRBD1 aligns across 7 bases. The CDR3 loop spans 15 amino acids. V trimming: 4 bases; J trimming: 2 bases; junction bases outside the gene matches: 8. The germline V gene has CDR1 SGDLS and CDR2 YYNGEE. The CDR3 DNA reads as TGTGCCAGCAGCCCCTGGGACAGTTGGCAAGAGACCCAGTACTTC. Translating gives CASSPWDSWQETQYF.